A single TCR beta chain is shown here with its context. This entry belongs to a study of siplizumab effects on memory and regulatory T cells. V lost 5 bases to trimming and J lost 0 bases; unmatched junction nucleotides: 2. The CDR3 sequence is 14 residues long. Germline values: CDR1 MNHEY, CDR2 SVGAGI. Roughly 99,000 TCR templates underwent assay in each sample. Assay: immunoSEQ multiplex PCR; the TCRdb copy retains only in-frame clones and omits some. The sample shows 75,000 to 100,000 clones, over 85% of them seen only once. J is TRBJ2-7 and V is TRBV6-5; 9 positions match TRBD1. Sequenced input: non-Treg CD4+ T cells sorted from blood. This clonotype was obtained from a human donor in good health. CDR3 sequence reads: CASSQTGGSYEQYF. DNA of the CDR3: TGTGCCAGCAGTCAGACAGGGGGCTCCTACGAGCAGTACTTC.